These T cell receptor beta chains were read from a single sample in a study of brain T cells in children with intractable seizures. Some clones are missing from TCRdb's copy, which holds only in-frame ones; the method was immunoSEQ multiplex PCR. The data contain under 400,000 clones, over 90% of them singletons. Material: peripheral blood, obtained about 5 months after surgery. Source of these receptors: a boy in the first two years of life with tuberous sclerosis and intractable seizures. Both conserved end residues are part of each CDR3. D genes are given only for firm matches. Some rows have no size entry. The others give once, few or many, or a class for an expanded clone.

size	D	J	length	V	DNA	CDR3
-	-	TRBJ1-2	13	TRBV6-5	TGTGCCAGCAGTCCTAGACAGGCCTATGGCTACACCTTC	CASSPRQAYGYTF
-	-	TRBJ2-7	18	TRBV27	TGTGCCAGCAGTCTAACTTCCCCGTCGAGGGGGGGCCGCGACGAGCAGTACTTC	CASSLTSPSRGGRDEQYF
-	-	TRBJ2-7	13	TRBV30	TGTGCCTGGAGTGTCGGCTTCTCCTACGAGCAGTACTTC	CAWSVGFSYEQYF
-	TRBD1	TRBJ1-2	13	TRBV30	TGTGCCTGGAGTGGTAGGGGGCTGCACGGCTACACCTTC	CAWSGRGLHGYTF
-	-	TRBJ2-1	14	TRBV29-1	TGCAGCGTTGAAGATGGGGCCAGGTACAATGAGCAGTTCTTC	CSVEDGARYNEQFF
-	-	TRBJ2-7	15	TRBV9	TGTGCCAGCAGCGTAGGTCCAGCGGGCTCCTACGAGCAGTACTTC	CASSVGPAGSYEQYF
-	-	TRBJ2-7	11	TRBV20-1	TGCAGTGCTAGAGAGGCGTACGAGCAGTACTTC	CSAREAYEQYF
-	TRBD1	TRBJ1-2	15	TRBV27	TGTGCCAGCAGTTTTCGCACTGGCGACAGGGCTGGCTACACCTTC	CASSFRTGDRAGYTF
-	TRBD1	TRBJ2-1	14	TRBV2	TGTGCCAGCAGTCTTGACAGGGGGTTGCGTGAGCAGTTCTTC	CASSLDRGLREQFF
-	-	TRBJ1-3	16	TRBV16	TGTGCCAGCAGCCGACTCCGGGTTCTCTCTGGAAACACCATATATTTT	CASSRLRVLSGNTIYF
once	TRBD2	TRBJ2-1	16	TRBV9	TGTGCCAGCAGCGTGTTGGGGGGGAGTTCCTACAATGAGCAGTTCTTC	CASSVLGGSSYNEQFF
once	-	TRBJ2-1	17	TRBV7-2	TGTGCCAGCAGCTTTCCCGTAGGTAGCGGTGTATACAATGAGCAGTTCTTC	CASSFPVGSGVYNEQFF
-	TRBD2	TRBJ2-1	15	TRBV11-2	TGTGCCAGCAGCTTAAGAGCGGGGATATACAATGAGCAGTTCTTC	CASSLRAGIYNEQFF
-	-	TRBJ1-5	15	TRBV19	TGTGCCAGTAGTTTGCTCTTGAGGCCGCAACAGCCCCAGCATTTT	CASSLLLRPQQPQHF
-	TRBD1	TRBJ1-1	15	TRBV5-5	TGTGCCAGCAGCCGTATAGACAGGGCGAACACTGAAGCTTTCTTT	CASSRIDRANTEAFF
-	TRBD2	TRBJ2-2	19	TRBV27	TGTGCCAGCAGTAAGCTAACCCCACTCGCGGGAGGAAGGACCGGGGAGCTGTTTTTT	CASSKLTPLAGGRTGELFF
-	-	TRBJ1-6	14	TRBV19	TGTGCCAGTAGTATTTTTGGTGGCAATTCACCCCTCCACTTT	CASSIFGGNSPLHF
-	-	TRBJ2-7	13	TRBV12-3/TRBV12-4	TGTGCCAGCAGTTTCGTGACTCAATACGAGCAGTACTTC	CASSFVTQYEQYF
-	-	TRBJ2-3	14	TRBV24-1	TGTGCCACCCGAGGGGATAGAACCACAGATACGCAGTATTTT	CATRGDRTTDTQYF
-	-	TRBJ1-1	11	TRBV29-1	TGCAGCGTTGTTGGGAACACTGAAGCTTTCTTT	CSVVGNTEAFF
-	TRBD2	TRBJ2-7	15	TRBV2	TGTGCCAGCAGTTCAGAGCGGGGCAGCTCCTACGAGCAGTACTTC	CASSSERGSSYEQYF
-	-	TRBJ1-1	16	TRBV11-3	TGTGCCAGCAGCCCCCAAACCCTATCCCAGGAGGTACGGGCTTTCTTT	CASSPQTLSQEVRAFF
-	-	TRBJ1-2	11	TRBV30	TGTATCTACGCCAATCTCTATGGCTACACCTTC	CIYANLYGYTF
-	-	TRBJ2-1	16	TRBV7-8	TGTGCCAGCAGCTTAGTACCCAGGGGTAGCAACAATGAGCAGTTCTTC	CASSLVPRGSNNEQFF
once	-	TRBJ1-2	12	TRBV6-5	TGTGCCAGCATGTCCCAGATCTATGGCTACACCTTC	CASMSQIYGYTF
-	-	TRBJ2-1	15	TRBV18	TGTGCCAGCTCACCGGACCCAGGCTACTACAATGAGCAGTTCTTC	CASSPDPGYYNEQFF
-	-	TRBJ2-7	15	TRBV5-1	TGCGCCAGCAGCTCCGGACGGACAAGCTCCTACGAGCAGTACTTC	CASSSGRTSSYEQYF
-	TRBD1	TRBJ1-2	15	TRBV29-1	TGCAGCGTTCGGCTCGGGTGGACAGGCATCAATGGCTACACCTTC	CSVRLGWTGINGYTF
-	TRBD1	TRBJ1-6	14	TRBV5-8	TGTGCCAGCAGTCGCAGGGGGAATCATTCACCCCTCCACTTT	CASSRRGNHSPLHF
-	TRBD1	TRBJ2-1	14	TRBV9	TGTGCCAGCGGCAGGGGGTCGTCCTACAATGAGCAGTTCTTC	CASGRGSSYNEQFF
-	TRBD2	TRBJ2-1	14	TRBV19	TGTGCCAGTAGTTTCGGACTAGCAACCAGCGAGCAGTTCTTC	CASSFGLATSEQFF
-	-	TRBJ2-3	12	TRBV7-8	TGTGCCAGCAGCTCGATCCGGGATACGCAGTATTTT	CASSSIRDTQYF
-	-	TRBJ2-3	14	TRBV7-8	TGTGCCAGCAGCTTAGACGTCGGGTTGGATACGCAGTATTTT	CASSLDVGLDTQYF